Below, 21 T cell receptor beta chains from the same sample are listed, as sequenced in a study of Ad26.COV2.S vaccination and SARS-CoV-2 variants. Data came from immunoSEQ multiplex PCR; TCRdb stores just in-frame clones and leaves some out. The repertoire holds around 340,000 clones, with around nine tenths as singletons. Stated treatment: 19 received Ad26.COV2.S at low or high dose, single or two shots; several received placebo; per-sample allocation not given. Day 63 after the first vaccine or placebo injection was the time point for sampling. Sequencing was performed on peripheral blood, taken in a trial of Ad26.COV2.S vaccine versus placebo. The source is a person aged 18-65 years who received the Ad26.COV2.S COVID-19 vaccine or a placebo.

The sample holds one count of this clone. J is TRBJ1-4 and V is TRBV6-5; D remains unclear. The length of the CDR3 is 13 residues. V gave up 2 bases and J gave up 7 bases, with 8 bases separating them. CDR1 MNHEY and CDR2 SVGAGI come from the germline V gene. CDR3 sequence: CASSYVVSEKLFF. CDR3 coding DNA: TGTGCCAGCAGTTACGTGGTCAGTGAAAAACTGTTTTTT.

This chain uses TRBV7-9 with TRBJ2-1, with 8 bases matching TRBD2. The CDR3 spans 16 residues. Germline V gives CDR1 SEHNR, CDR2 FQNEAQ (reference sequence). V lost 1 base and J lost 5; bases outside the gene matches: 7. The CDR3 bases are TGTGCCAGCAGCTTAGTGGGCCGGGGGGGCCACAATGAGCAGTTCTTC. Translation gives CASSLVGRGGHNEQFF.

This chain connects TRBV11-3 to TRBJ1-1; weak D call: TRBD1 (5 bases). CDR3 length equals 15 residues. Per the germline V gene, CDR1 is SGHNT and CDR2 is YENEEA. V gave up 5 bases and J gave up 0 bases, with 13 bases separating them. The DNA for the CDR3 is TGTGCCAGCAGCCTGGGAGGAGGGGTGAACACTGAAGCTTTCTTT. It yields the protein CASSLGGGVNTEAFF.

The chain uses TRBV6-1 and TRBJ2-7; D might be TRBD2 (5 bases). V lost 1 base to trimming and J lost 8 bases, with 9 bases between them. The CDR3 is 12 residues long. Germline CDR1 is MNHNS and CDR2 is SASEGT. In DNA, the CDR3 is TGTGCCAGCAGTGAAGTCGGGATTAAGCAGTACTTC. This sequence encodes CASSEVGIKQYF.

The chain recombines TRBV5-1 with TRBJ2-5, with a weak D call TRBD1 (6 bases). Germline V CDR1 and CDR2: SGHRS, YFSETQ. There are 13 residues in the CDR3. Trimming shortened V by 5 bases and J by 3 bases, and 11 bases separated the two germline ends. The CDR3 DNA is TGCGCCAGCAGTCCTGGACAGAAAGAGACCCAGTACTTC. Its protein product is CASSPGQKETQYF.

The genes are TRBV5-6 and TRBJ1-2; D uncertain. CDR1 and CDR2 (germline): SGHDT, YYEEEE. This CDR3 contains 15 residues. Trimming cost V 0 bases and J 8 bases, with 17 bases left between them. The CDR3 region has the DNA TGTGCCAGCAGCTTGGATACGGGGATGCATGGAGGCTACACCTTC. This gives the protein CASSLDTGMHGGYTF.

This sequence joins TRBV19 and TRBJ1-1; 8 bases line up with TRBD1. The CDR3 has 13 residues. V dropped 9 bases and J dropped 1; count of bases not matched to a gene: 4. Germline CDR1 LNHDA, CDR2 SQIVND (reference sequence). The CDR3 coding sequence is TGTGCCAGCGGGGGACAGGCGAACACTGAAGCTTTCTTT. This translates into CASGGQANTEAFF.

The chain links TRBV28 to TRBJ2-7; 9 positions agree with TRBD1. The ends lost 4 bases at V and 3 bases at J; junction bases unmatched: 4. The germline V gene has CDR1 MDHEN and CDR2 SYDVKM. The length of the CDR3 is 14 residues. CDR3 nucleotides: TGTGCCAGCAGTTACGGGACAGGGCGCTACGAGCAGTACTTC. This sequence encodes CASSYGTGRYEQYF. The full variable domain, in which reference TRBV28 and TRBJ2-7 provide the parts outside the CDR3, is DVKVTQSSRYLVKRTGEKVFLECVQDMDHENMFWYRQDPGLGLRLIYFSYDVKMKEKGDIPEGYSVSREKKERFSLILESASTNQTSMYLCASSYGTGRYEQYFGPGTRLTVT.

The chain has TRBV19 and TRBJ1-2; perhaps TRBD1 as D (6 bases). In germline, CDR1 is LNHDA, CDR2 SQIVND (reference sequence). Trimming took 9 bases from V and 4 from J, leaving 15 bases between them. The CDR3 has 13 amino acids. CDR3 sequence (DNA): TGTGCCAGCCAAGGGACGGGGGCCTATGGCTACACCTTC. The encoded protein is CASQGTGAYGYTF.

The gene calls are TRBV20-1 and TRBJ2-7; 7 bases line up with TRBD1. This CDR3 comprises 15 residues. Per the germline V gene, CDR1 is DFQATT and CDR2 is SNEGSKA (reference sequence). With V trimmed by 3 bases and J by 2 bases, 10 bases remained unmatched. CDR3 sequence: CSASLPAGGPYEQYF. In nucleotides, the CDR3 is TGCAGTGCTAGTTTGCCGGCAGGGGGACCCTACGAGCAGTACTTC.

The J gene is TRBJ2-3, the V gene TRBV28; D is unresolved. Germline lookup yields CDR1 MDHEN and CDR2 SYDVKM. There are 14 residues in the CDR3. V was shortened by 2 bases and J by 0 bases, with 6 bases between the two germline ends. CDR3 region: CASSLADSTDTQYF. The CDR3 bases are TGTGCCAGCAGTTTAGCTGACAGCACAGATACGCAGTATTTT.

The genes are TRBV5-1 and TRBJ1-2; 7 bases are a match to TRBD1. With V trimmed by 2 bases and J by 3 bases, 4 bases remained unmatched. The V gene's germline CDR1 is SGHRS and CDR2 YFSETQ. The CDR3 is 14 residues long. CDR3 nucleotides: TGCGCCAGCAGCTTCGGGGACAGAGACTATGGCTACACCTTC. Its translation is CASSFGDRDYGYTF.

The J gene is TRBJ1-2, the V gene TRBV6-5, with 8 nucleotides matching TRBD1. Unmatched junction bases numbered 12, after V lost 8 bases and J lost 4 bases. Germline V CDR1 and CDR2: MNHEY, SVGAGI. The CDR3 covers 15 residues. The CDR3: CASEEDRAFSYGYTF. CDR3 sequence (DNA): TGTGCCAGCGAGGAGGACAGGGCCTTTAGCTATGGCTACACCTTC.

This rearrangement joins TRBV6-5 to TRBJ1-6; no definite D call. V was trimmed by 3 bases and J by 8 bases, leaving 8 bases between them. Germline values: CDR1 MNHEY, CDR2 SVGAGI. The CDR3 contains 13 residues. The chain's CDR3 is CASSYSPDSPLHF. In nucleotides, the CDR3 is TGTGCCAGCAGTTATAGTCCCGATTCACCCCTCCACTTT.

This chain joins TRBV3-1 (or the pseudogene TRBV3-2) and TRBJ1-1; D is unresolved. Germline CDR1 is LGHDT and CDR2 is YNNKEL (reference sequence). V shed 5 bases and J shed 3 bases, with 7 bases lying between them. CDR3 length: 12 amino acids. DNA of the CDR3: TGTGCCAGCAGCTTCCTTCACACTGAAGCTTTCTTT. Its translation is CASSFLHTEAFF.

This chain connects TRBV12-5 to TRBJ2-1; the D is unclear. The germline V gene encodes CDR1 LGHNT and CDR2 FRNRAP. The CDR3 is 12 amino acids. V was clipped by 6 bases and J by 5 bases, with 8 bases between them. CDR3 in amino acids: CASGLGNNEQFF. CDR3 DNA sequence: TGTGCTAGTGGGCTAGGAAACAATGAGCAGTTCTTC.

V is TRBV3-1 (or the pseudogene TRBV3-2) and J is TRBJ1-3; D not certain. Germline V lookup: CDR1 LGHDT, CDR2 YNNKEL (reference sequence). The CDR3 extends over 14 amino acids. Deletions cut 2 bases from V and 0 bases from J, with 5 bases between. The CDR3 loop is CASSQNPSGNTIYF. The CDR3 coding sequence is TGTGCCAGCAGCCAAAATCCCTCTGGAAACACCATATATTTT.

V is TRBV3-1 (or the pseudogene TRBV3-2) and J is TRBJ2-6; 7 bases are shared with TRBD1. The length of the CDR3 is 19 residues. Germline loops: CDR1 LGHDT, CDR2 YNNKEL (reference sequence). With V trimmed by 4 bases and J by 0 bases, 12 bases remained unmatched. CDR3 residues: CASSPRATGLSSGANVLTF. DNA of the CDR3: TGTGCCAGCAGCCCCCGCGCGACAGGGCTTAGCTCTGGGGCCAACGTCCTGACTTTC.

V gene TRBV19 combines with J gene TRBJ1-1, with TRBD1 matching over 9 bases. Germline V gene lookup returns CDR1 LNHDA and CDR2 SQIVND (reference sequence). Unmatched junction bases numbered 3, after V lost 6 bases and J lost 7 bases. This CDR3 spans 12 amino acids. CDR3 bases: TGTGCCAGTAGCGGGACAGGGATTGAAGCTTTCTTT. It yields the protein CASSGTGIEAFF.

The sample holds a few counts of this clone. This sequence joins TRBV7-6 and TRBJ2-7; D could derive from TRBD1 or TRBD2 (5 bases each). In germline, CDR1 is SGHVS, CDR2 FNYEAQ. The CDR3 has 15 residues. V lost 5 bases to trimming and J lost 4 bases, with 18 bases between them. CDR3 bases: TGTGCCAGCAGCATGACCGGGACCCCCGGTTACGAGCAGTACTTC. This translates into CASSMTGTPGYEQYF.

The chain recombines TRBV29-1 with TRBJ2-3; 14 nucleotides align to TRBD2. Trimming at V came to 7 bases and at J to 5 bases, leaving 2 bases not matched to a gene. The CDR3 is 13 residues long. Germline V gives CDR1 SQVTM, CDR2 ANQGSEA. The CDR3 nucleotides read TGCAGCGGTGGGACTAGCGGGAGAGATACGCAGTATTTT. This translates into CSGGTSGRDTQYF.